The 28 T cell receptor beta chains reported below all come from one sample, sequenced in a study of vaccination and CD4 T cells after COVID-19. Their recognized antigens are unknown. Scientists ran DNA taken from cultured CD4+ T cells through the Oncomine TCR Beta short-read assay for sequencing. TCRdb reprocessed the PCR reads via MiXCR and lists one record per CDR3 protein. Among under 20,000 distinct CDR3 sequences listed, approximately 49% were seen once. The treatment is: roughly 10-day PBMC culture with coronavirus spike peptide pools or control peptides (ViraFEST assay). Sequences were obtained from CD4+ T cells from blood, cultured in vitro. The receptor source for this set is a human donor who had recovered from COVID-19.

The chain links TRBV11-3 to TRBJ1-1; TRBD1 matches 9 bases. Per germline, CDR1 SGHNT and CDR2 YENEEA. V was clipped by 1 base and J by 4 bases; unmatched bases: 7. CDR3 length equals 16 residues. The CDR3 sequence: CASSLGGQGEGTEAFF. CDR3 bases: TGTGCCAGCAGCTTAGGGGGACAGGGCGAGGGCACTGAAGCTTTCTTT.

This clonotype was detected only a few times. The chain couples TRBV6-2 or TRBV6-3 to TRBJ1-5; 12 bases fit TRBD1. Trimming at V came to 6 bases and at J to 6 bases, leaving 9 bases not matched to a gene. CDR1 and CDR2 (germline): MNHEY, SVGEGT. This CDR3 comprises 16 residues. The CDR3 DNA is TGTGCCAGCAGGCCTACCGGGACAGGGGGCTCTCAGCCCCAGCATTTT. It is translated as CASRPTGTGGSQPQHF.

J is TRBJ1-2 and V is TRBV6-2 or TRBV6-3, with 10 bases that match TRBD1. From germline, CDR1 is MNHEY and CDR2 SVGEGT. CDR3 length: 14 amino acids. With V trimmed by 6 bases and J by 4 bases, 5 bases remained unmatched. This CDR3 reads CASRPTGGIYGYTF. Here the CDR3 DNA reads TGTGCCAGCAGACCGACAGGGGGCATCTATGGCTACACCTTC.

This sequence joins TRBV30 and TRBJ1-2, with TRBD1 matching over 7 bases. Germline V gives CDR1 GTSNPN, CDR2 SVGIG (reference sequence). The CDR3 length is 14 residues. The J segment lost 7 bases and the V segment lost 3 bases, leaving 11 bases of the junction unmatched. The DNA of the CDR3 is TGTGCCTGGAGGGTACAGGGGAGAATGGCTGGCTACACCTTC. Translation: CAWRVQGRMAGYTF.

This clonotype was seen a handful of times. The CDR3 protein is CASSLTGGEGNTIYF. CDR3 coding DNA: TGTGCCAGCAGCTTGACAGGGGGCGAAGGAAACACCATATATTTT. The V call is TRBV7-9, the J call TRBJ1-3, with 10 nucleotides matching TRBD1. The germline gives CDR1 SEHNR, CDR2 FQNEAQ (reference sequence). Unmatched junction bases numbered 3, after V lost 3 bases and J lost 4 bases. The CDR3 has 15 amino acids.

This chain uses TRBV20-1 with TRBJ2-1; D uncertain. Trimming stripped 4 bases from V and 10 bases from J, with 8 bases between. Germline V gene sequence: CDR1 DFQATT, CDR2 SNEGSKA (reference sequence). The CDR3 is 10 residues long. The CDR3 protein is CSAKNGEQFF. DNA of the CDR3: TGCAGTGCTAAAAACGGAGAGCAGTTCTTC.

The J gene is TRBJ1-2, the V gene TRBV7-2, with D unresolved. Germline-derived CDR1 and CDR2 are SGHTA and FQGNSA. V gave up 2 bases and J gave up 4 bases, with 11 bases separating them. This CDR3 is built from 14 residues. In nucleotides, the CDR3 is TGTGCCAGCAGCTTAAATAAAGGAGGCTATGGCTACACCTTC. It is translated as CASSLNKGGYGYTF.

This clonotype was seen a few times. DNA for the CDR3: TGTGCCAGCAGCCCGACAGGGGTGAACACTGAAGCTTTCTTT. Translation gives CASSPTGVNTEAFF. This chain uses TRBV7-2 with TRBJ1-1; 8 bases agree with TRBD1. With 5 bases clipped from V and 0 bases from J, the junction kept 2 bases outside the gene matches. This CDR3 spans 14 amino acids. Germline loops: CDR1 SGHTA, CDR2 FQGNSA.

This clonotype was counted a few times. The genes are TRBV10-3 and TRBJ2-3; 7 bases fit TRBD1. CDR1 ENHRY and CDR2 SYGVKD come from the germline V gene. V lost 11 bases to trimming and J lost 6 bases; unmatched junction nucleotides: 11. The CDR3 is 13 amino acids. The CDR3 region is CALQSDRVDTQYF. DNA for the CDR3: TGTGCCCTACAGTCAGACAGGGTCGATACGCAGTATTTT.

This clonotype showed up just once. As DNA, the CDR3 is TGCGCCAGCAGCCAGACAGCATTGGGCTATAATTCACCCCTCCACTTT. It encodes CASSQTALGYNSPLHF. The chain joins TRBV4-3 to TRBJ1-6; a weak D match, TRBD1 (5 bases). The germline gives CDR1 LGHNA, CDR2 YSLEER. This CDR3 is 16 amino acids long. V shed 3 bases and J shed 3 bases, with 12 bases lying between them.

The chain uses TRBV5-6 and TRBJ1-2, with D possibly being TRBD1 (6 bases). V lost 3 bases and J 7 bases, leaving 19 bases between the germline ends. The CDR3 sequence is 15 residues long. Per the germline V gene, CDR1 is SGHDT and CDR2 is YYEEEE. As DNA, the CDR3 is TGTGCCAGCAGCTCGGGGGGGGCGCCGGTGGGTGGCTACACCTTC. It encodes CASSSGGAPVGGYTF.

This sequence joins TRBV10-2 and TRBJ1-1; D perhaps matches TRBD1 (5 bases). Trimming cost V 3 bases and J 9 bases, with 20 bases left between them. The CDR3 has 15 residues. Germline lookup yields CDR1 WSHSY and CDR2 SAAADI. CDR3 region: CASSDPKLTGRKAFF. The CDR3 DNA follows: TGCGCCAGCAGTGACCCCAAATTAACGGGACGGAAAGCTTTCTTT.

The gene calls are TRBV29-1 and TRBJ1-2; D unclear. This CDR3 comprises 13 residues. Germline lookup yields CDR1 SQVTM and CDR2 ANQGSEA. Trimming left V 4 bases short and J 7 bases short, with 16 bases between. The CDR3 DNA reads as TGCAGCGTTGTCGGCAGGACTCATGGTGGCTACACCTTC. Translation: CSVVGRTHGGYTF.

This chain links TRBV7-2 with TRBJ1-6, with D tentatively TRBD1 (6 bases). The germline V and J ends were trimmed by 5 bases and 8 bases, with 22 bases remaining between them. Germline V gene sequence: CDR1 SGHTA, CDR2 FQGNSA. This CDR3 contains 17 residues. The CDR3 reads CASSQGLRIQGDSPLHF. The CDR3, as DNA: TGTGCCAGCAGCCAAGGTTTAAGAATACAGGGAGATTCACCCCTCCACTTT. The whole variable domain, remainder taken from reference TRBV7-2 and TRBJ1-6, is GAGVSQSPSNKVTEKGKDVELRCDPISGHTALYWYRQSLGQGLEFLIYFQGNSAPDKSGLPSDRFSAERTGGSVSTLTIQRTQQEDSAVYLCASSQGLRIQGDSPLHFGNGTRLTVT.

The chain recombines TRBV7-2 with TRBJ2-7, with a weak D call TRBD1 (6 bases). V was pared by 3 bases and J by 5 bases, with 11 bases between. The CDR3 consists of 13 residues. CDR1 and CDR2 (germline): SGHTA, FQGNSA. CDR3 region: CASSFTGSHEQYF. The CDR3 nucleotides read TGTGCCAGCAGCTTTACAGGGTCACACGAGCAGTACTTC.

The chain employs TRBV11-3 and TRBJ2-3; perhaps TRBD1 as D (6 bases). Between the trimmed V and J ends, which lost 4 bases and 0 bases, there was a span of 35 bases. The CDR3 has 23 amino acids. CDR1 is SGHNT, CDR2 YENEEA, per germline. CDR3 sequence: CASSSHTDRDGNLEGVSTDTQYF. The CDR3 coding sequence is TGTGCCAGCAGCTCACATACAGACCGGGACGGTAACTTAGAGGGGGTGAGCACAGATACGCAGTATTTT.

The chain joins TRBV18 to TRBJ1-2; D call uncertain. Between the trimmed V and J ends, which lost 2 bases and 8 bases, there was a span of 21 bases. Germline loops: CDR1 KGHSH, CDR2 LQKENI. This CDR3 region has 16 residues. DNA for the CDR3: TGTGCCAGCTCACCAGCCTCGGCCAGTCCTTTGGGAGGCTACACCTTC. This translates into CASSPASASPLGGYTF.

About this clonotype: The junction differs from germline at one of its ends, possibly a read error. The chain employs TRBV7-2 and TRBJ2-1; 9 bases are shared with TRBD2. Germline lookup yields CDR1 SGHTA and CDR2 FQGNSA. There are 15 residues in the CDR3. The CDR3 here is CASSLGTSPSNERFF. DNA for the CDR3: TGTGCCAGCAGCTTGGGGACTAGCCCATCCAATGAGCGGTTCTTC.

A single count supports this clonotype. V gene TRBV7-2 combines with J gene TRBJ2-1; 7 bases are shared with TRBD1. Germline V gene lookup returns CDR1 SGHTA and CDR2 FQGNSA. The CDR3 is made up of 12 amino acids. V was pared by 5 bases and J by 14 bases, with 9 bases of the junction left unmatched. The chain's CDR3 is CASSRDRAREFF. The CDR3, as DNA: TGTGCCAGCAGCCGTGACAGGGCTCGGGAGTTCTTC.

The chain has TRBV6-1 and TRBJ1-1; TRBD1 might be the D (6 bases). Trimming pared 8 bases from V and 6 bases from J, leaving 10 bases between. The CDR3 runs to 11 residues. Per the germline V gene, CDR1 is MNHNS and CDR2 is SASEGT. This CDR3 reads CASLDRSEAFF. Written as DNA, the CDR3 is TGTGCCAGCCTAGACAGGTCTGAAGCTTTCTTT.

This clonotype has just a few counts. The rearrangement uses TRBV5-1 and TRBJ1-1, with 7 nucleotides matching TRBD1. The V gene end was trimmed by 2 bases and the J gene end by 7 bases; junction bases not matched to a gene: 5. The CDR3 spans 13 residues. CDR1 and CDR2 from the germline V gene are SGHRS and YFSETQ. The CDR3 protein is CASSLTGEGEAFF. CDR3 coding DNA: TGCGCCAGCAGCTTAACAGGGGAAGGTGAAGCTTTCTTT.

This clonotype is a singleton in its sample. The rearrangement links TRBV30 to TRBJ1-2; D gene uncertain. The CDR3 extends over 18 amino acids. Trimming took 0 bases from V and 8 from J, leaving 28 bases between them. The V gene's germline CDR1 is GTSNPN and CDR2 SVGIG (reference sequence). CDR3 DNA sequence: TGTGCCTGGAGTGTAGACCCCCTGAAAAGGATCTTATTGGGCGGCTACACCTTC. Its translation is CAWSVDPLKRILLGGYTF.

This chain links TRBV6-1 with TRBJ1-6; D is undetermined. V dropped 3 bases and J dropped 13 bases, with 13 bases sitting between them. Per germline, CDR1 MNHNS and CDR2 SASEGT. The CDR3 is made up of 13 amino acids. The CDR3 loop reads CASSDRLCWPLHF. Here the CDR3 DNA reads TGTGCCAGCAGTGACCGGCTGTGTTGGCCCCTCCACTTT.

This clonotype is medium-sized (0.01 to 0.1%) by share. The genes are TRBV20-1 and TRBJ1-2, with D tentatively TRBD1 (5 bases). Germline assignment: CDR1 DFQATT and CDR2 SNEGSKA (reference sequence). V dropped 6 bases and J dropped 3 bases, with 17 bases sitting between them. The CDR3 consists of 14 residues. The CDR3 here is CSARPWGVDYGYTF. CDR3 DNA sequence: TGCAGTGCCCGACCTTGGGGGGTTGACTATGGCTACACCTTC.

J is TRBJ1-5 and V is TRBV15; possibly TRBD1 for D (5 bases). V lost 0 bases and J lost 11, with 14 bases in between. The CDR3 totals 14 residues. CDR1 is LNHNV and CDR2 is YYDKDF in the germline V gene (reference sequence). DNA for the CDR3: TGTGCCACCAGCAGAGATCAACGGGGGTCGGCCCAGCATTTT. This sequence encodes CATSRDQRGSAQHF.

In its sample, this clonotype was seen once. V and J are TRBV5-5 and TRBJ1-5, with D perhaps matching TRBD1 (5 bases). V was cut by 0 bases and J by 3 bases, with 7 bases left in between. The CDR3 loop spans 14 amino acids. Germline-derived CDR1 and CDR2 are SGHKS and YYEKEE (reference sequence). CDR3 in DNA: TGTGCCAGCAGCTTGGACGGGACCAATCAGCCCCAGCATTTT. Its translation is CASSLDGTNQPQHF.

V and J are TRBV19 and TRBJ1-1; D is possibly TRBD1 (6 bases). In germline, CDR1 is LNHDA, CDR2 SQIVND (reference sequence). V was trimmed by 6 bases and J by 10 bases, leaving 15 bases between them. The CDR3 runs to 12 residues. CDR3 region: CASRMGGSGAFF. The CDR3 DNA is TGTGCCAGTAGGATGGGGGGCTCGGGAGCTTTCTTT.

This chain links TRBV2 with TRBJ1-5, with D maybe TRBD1 (5 bases). The length of the CDR3 is 14 residues. Germline loops: CDR1 SNHLY, CDR2 FYNNEI. V was trimmed by 7 bases and J by 7 bases, leaving 17 bases between them. This chain's CDR3 is CASTAGFGDQPQHF. For the CDR3, the DNA is TGTGCCAGCACTGCAGGGTTCGGGGACCAGCCCCAGCATTTT.